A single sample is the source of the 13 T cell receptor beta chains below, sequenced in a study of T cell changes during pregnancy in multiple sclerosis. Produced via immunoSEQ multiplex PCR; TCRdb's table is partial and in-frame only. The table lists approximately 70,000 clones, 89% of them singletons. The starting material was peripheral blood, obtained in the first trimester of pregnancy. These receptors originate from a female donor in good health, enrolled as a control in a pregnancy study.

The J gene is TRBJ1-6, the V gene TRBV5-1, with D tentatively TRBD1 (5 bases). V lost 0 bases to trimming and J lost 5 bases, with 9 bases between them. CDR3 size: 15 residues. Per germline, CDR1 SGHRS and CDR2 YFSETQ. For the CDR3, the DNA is TGCGCCAGCAGCTTGGGGGGACTAGATAATTCACCCCTCCACTTT. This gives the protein CASSLGGLDNSPLHF.

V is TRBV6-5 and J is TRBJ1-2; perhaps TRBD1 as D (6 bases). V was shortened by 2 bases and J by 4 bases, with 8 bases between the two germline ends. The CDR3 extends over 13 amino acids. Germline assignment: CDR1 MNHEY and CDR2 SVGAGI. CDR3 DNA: TGTGCCAGCAGTTACGGGGGCAGCTATGGCTACACCTTC. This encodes CASSYGGSYGYTF.

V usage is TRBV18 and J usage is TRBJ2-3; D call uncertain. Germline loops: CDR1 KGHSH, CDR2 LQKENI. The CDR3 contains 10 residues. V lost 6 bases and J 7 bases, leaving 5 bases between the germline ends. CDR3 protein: CASSDNTQYF. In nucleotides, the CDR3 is TGTGCCAGCTCCGACAATACGCAGTATTTT.

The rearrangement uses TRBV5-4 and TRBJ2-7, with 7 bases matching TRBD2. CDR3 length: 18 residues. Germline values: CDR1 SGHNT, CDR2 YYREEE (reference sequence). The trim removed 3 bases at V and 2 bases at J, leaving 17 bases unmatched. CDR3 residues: CASSSLATSDRLAYEQYF. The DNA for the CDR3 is TGTGCCAGCAGCTCCCTAGCAACTAGCGACCGCCTGGCCTACGAGCAGTACTTC.

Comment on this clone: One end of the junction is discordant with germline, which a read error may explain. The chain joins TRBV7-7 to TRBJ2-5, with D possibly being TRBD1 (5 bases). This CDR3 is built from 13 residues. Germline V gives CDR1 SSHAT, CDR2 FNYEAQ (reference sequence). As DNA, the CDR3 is TGTGCTAGCAGCTTAGACAGTCCCGGGACCCAGTACTTC. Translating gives CASSLDSPGTQYF.

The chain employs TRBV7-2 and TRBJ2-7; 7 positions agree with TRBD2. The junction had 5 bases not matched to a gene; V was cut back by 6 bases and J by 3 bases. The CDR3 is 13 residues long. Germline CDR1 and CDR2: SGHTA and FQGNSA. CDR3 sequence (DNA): TGTGCCAGCAGGGGGGGGGTAGTCTACGAGCAGTACTTC. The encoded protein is CASRGGVVYEQYF.

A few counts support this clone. CDR3 region: CAISVQGRDTEAFF. DNA for the CDR3: TGTGCCATCAGTGTGCAGGGGCGAGACACTGAAGCTTTCTTT. The genes are TRBV10-3 and TRBJ1-1; D is possibly TRBD1 (6 bases). The CDR3 runs to 14 residues. The V gene's germline CDR1 is ENHRY and CDR2 SYGVKD. V was pared by 4 bases and J by 3 bases, with 12 bases between.

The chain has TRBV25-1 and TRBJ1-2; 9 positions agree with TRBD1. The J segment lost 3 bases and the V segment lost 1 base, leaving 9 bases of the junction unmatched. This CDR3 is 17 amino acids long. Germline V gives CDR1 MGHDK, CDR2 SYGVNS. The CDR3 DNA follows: TGTGCCAGCAGTGAATCTACAGGGGGCGGGGTGGACTATGGCTACACCTTC. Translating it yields CASSESTGGGVDYGYTF.

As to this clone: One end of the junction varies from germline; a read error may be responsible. In DNA, the CDR3 is TGTGCCACCAGTCGACAGGGGTCGCGGTCCGGGGAGCTGTTTTTT. As protein: CATSRQGSRSGELFF. The chain is built from TRBV2 and TRBJ2-2; 8 nucleotides agree with TRBD1. The germline V gene has CDR1 SNHLY and CDR2 FYNNEI. This CDR3 has 15 residues.

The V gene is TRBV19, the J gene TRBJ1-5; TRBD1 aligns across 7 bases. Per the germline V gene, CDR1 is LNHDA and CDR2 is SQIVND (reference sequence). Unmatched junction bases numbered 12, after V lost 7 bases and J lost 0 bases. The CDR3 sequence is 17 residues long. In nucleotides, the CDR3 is TGTGCCAGTACCGTAGGGGACAGCTCTTATAGCAATCAGCCCCAGCATTTT. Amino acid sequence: CASTVGDSSYSNQPQHF.

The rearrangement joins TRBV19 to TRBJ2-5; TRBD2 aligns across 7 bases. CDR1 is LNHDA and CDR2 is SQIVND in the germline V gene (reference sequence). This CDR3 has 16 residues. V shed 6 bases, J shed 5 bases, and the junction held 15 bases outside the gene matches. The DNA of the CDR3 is TGTGCCAGTAGCCTAGGGGAGGGCCTCCGGGTGGAGACCCAGTACTTC. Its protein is CASSLGEGLRVETQYF.

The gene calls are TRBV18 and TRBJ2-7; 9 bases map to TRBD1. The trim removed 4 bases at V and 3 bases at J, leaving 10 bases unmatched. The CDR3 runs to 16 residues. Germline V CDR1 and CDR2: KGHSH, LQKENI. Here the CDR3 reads CASSLRGGQGIYEQYF. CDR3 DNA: TGTGCCAGCTCACTGAGGGGAGGACAGGGGATCTACGAGCAGTACTTC. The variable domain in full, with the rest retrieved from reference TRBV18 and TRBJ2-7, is NAGVMQNPRHLVRRRGQEARLRCSPMKGHSHVYWYRQLPEEGLKFMVYLQKENIIDESGMPKERFSAEFPKEGPSILRIQQVVRGDSAAYFCASSLRGGQGIYEQYFGPGTRLTVT.

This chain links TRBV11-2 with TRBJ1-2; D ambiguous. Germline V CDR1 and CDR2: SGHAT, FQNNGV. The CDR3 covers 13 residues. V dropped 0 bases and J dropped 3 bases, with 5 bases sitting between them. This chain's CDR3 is CASSLDRYYGYTF. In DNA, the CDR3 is TGTGCCAGCAGCTTAGATCGTTACTATGGCTACACCTTC.